This T cell receptor beta chain derives from a study of cytotoxic CD8 clonotypes in ibrutinib-treated CLL. Study in general: Patients: more than nine relapsed/refractory, roughly 14 treatment-naive, 17 IGHV unmutated. The average sample held roughly 250,000 productive templates and approximately 93,000 productive rearrangements. Regarding the study as a whole: The study found baseline clonality above age-matched healthy donors, tracking circulating CD8+ T-cell counts.

The CDR3 is 15 residues long. Trimming shortened V by 6 bases and J by 2 bases, and 16 bases separated the two germline ends. Germline V gene sequence: CDR1 MNHNS, CDR2 SASEGT. As regards this clone: Its specificity is not known.

The table came from immunoSEQ multiplex PCR; TCRdb's copy has only in-frame clones and leaves some out. The data hold about 130,000 clones, with about 75% observed a single time. Sequencing used PBMCs, obtained after 24 months of ibrutinib treatment. This TCR was recovered from a human donor with chronic lymphocytic leukemia. This rearrangement joins TRBV6-1 to TRBJ2-5; a possible D gene is TRBD1 (6 bases). The CDR3 DNA follows: TGTGCCAGCAGAGTAACAGGGATGGGGCAAGAGACCCAGTACTTC. Protein sequence: CASRVTGMGQETQYF.